Listed below are T cell receptor beta chains from one sample, sequenced in a study of shared clonotypes between healthy human individuals. Sequenced by immunoSEQ multiplex PCR; TCRdb stores in-frame clones only, minus some. Altogether about 2.4 million clones are present, over 85% being singletons, with the ten largest covering about 0.39%. Sequencing was done on a sample of naive CD4+ T cells from PBMCs. The receptors shown here come from a young man in good health. Some clones in this sample may be carry-over from other donors' samples. Both conserved end residues are part of each CDR3. D genes are given only for firm matches. Clone size is shown for a subset of rows, as once, few, many or a class of expanded clone.

TRBV5-1	TRBJ1-4	TRBD1	.	CASSLETGTEKLFF	TGCGCCAGCAGCCTCGAGACAGGGACTGAAAAACTGTTTTTT
TRBV27	TRBJ1-3	.	.	CASSLSKEAYFPIYF	TGTGCCAGCAGTTTATCGAAGGAGGCCTATTTTCCCATATATTTT
TRBV9	TRBJ1-4	TRBD1	.	CASSVTDRRNEKLFF	TGTGCCAGCAGCGTGACGGACAGGCGGAATGAAAAACTGTTTTTT
TRBV27	TRBJ1-2	TRBD1	.	CASSSSQGGIGYTF	TGTGCCAGCAGTTCCTCCCAGGGGGGGATTGGGTACACCTTC
TRBV6-1	TRBJ2-7	TRBD1	once	CASSETGTGSNEQYF	TGTGCCAGCAGTGAGACCGGGACAGGGTCTAACGAGCAGTACTTC
TRBV7-9	TRBJ2-7	TRBD1	.	CASSLGLKGTLKGALEQYF	TGTGCCAGCAGCCTCGGTCTAAAGGGAACGTTAAAGGGGGCGCTCGAGCAGTACTTC
TRBV6-6	TRBJ1-2	.	.	CASSYLGQISNYGYTF	TGTGCCAGCAGTTACCTAGGACAGATTTCTAACTATGGCTACACCTTC
TRBV29-1	TRBJ1-1	.	.	CSVDSGNTEAFF	TGCAGCGTTGATTCAGGGAACACTGAAGCTTTCTTT
TRBV4-1	TRBJ1-4	.	.	CASSQGRTSRTNEKLFF	TGCGCCAGCAGCCAAGGGAGAACGTCGCGCACTAATGAAAAACTGTTTTTT
TRBV19	TRBJ1-2	.	.	CASSIAQFYGYTF	TGTGCCAGTAGTATTGCGCAATTCTATGGCTACACCTTC
TRBV29-1	TRBJ2-5	.	.	CSVTWRGYQETQYF	TGCAGCGTTACCTGGCGGGGATATCAAGAGACCCAGTACTTC
TRBV28	TRBJ1-1	.	.	CASLGGENTEAFF	TGTGCCAGCCTTGGAGGGGAGAACACTGAAGCTTTCTTT
TRBV14	TRBJ2-3	.	.	CASSQGAGYTDTQYF	TGTGCCAGCAGCCAAGGGGCAGGGTACACAGATACGCAGTATTTT
TRBV29-1	TRBJ2-7	.	.	CSVGGQGGYEQYF	TGCAGCGTCGGCGGCCAAGGGGGGTACGAGCAGTACTTC
TRBV25-1	TRBJ1-1	.	.	CASSVGALGAFF	TGTGCCAGCAGTGTCGGGGCCCTAGGGGCTTTCTTT
TRBV9	TRBJ2-7	TRBD1	.	CASSDSPGQGLYEQYF	TGTGCCAGCAGCGATAGTCCGGGACAGGGACTTTACGAGCAGTACTTC
TRBV7-6	TRBJ2-1	.	.	CASRSNQGPNEQFF	TGTGCCAGCAGATCGAACCAGGGTCCGAATGAGCAGTTCTTC
TRBV10-3	TRBJ2-7	.	.	CAISERQGGYEQYF	TGTGCCATCAGTGAGCGTCAGGGGGGTTACGAGCAGTACTTC
TRBV11-2	TRBJ2-3	TRBD1	once	CASSLGTGGLRDTQYF	TGTGCCAGCAGCTTGGGGACAGGGGGCTTGAGAGATACGCAGTATTTT
TRBV7-9	TRBJ2-5	TRBD1	once	CASSPGQVTQETQYF	TGTGCCAGCAGCCCGGGACAGGTAACTCAAGAGACCCAGTACTTC
TRBV30	TRBJ2-1	TRBD2	.	CAWSLLAGGWNEQFF	TGTGCCTGGAGTCTGCTAGCGGGAGGGTGGAATGAGCAGTTCTTC
TRBV21-1	TRBJ2-7	.	.	CASTSWGLADYEQYF	TGTGCCAGCACCTCCTGGGGGCTAGCGGACTACGAGCAGTACTTC
TRBV10-1	TRBJ2-1	.	.	CASSESGGRQFF	TGCGCCAGCAGTGAGTCTGGGGGGAGGCAGTTCTTC
TRBV5-5	TRBJ1-1	TRBD1	.	CASSLEGAFNTEAFF	TGTGCCAGCAGCTTAGAGGGGGCCTTTAACACTGAAGCTTTCTTT
TRBV2	TRBJ2-2	TRBD1	.	CASSETGTGGIGELFF	TGTGCCAGCAGTGAAACCGGGACAGGGGGCATAGGGGAGCTGTTTTTT
TRBV4-2	TRBJ1-2	TRBD1	.	CASSSSTGASYGYTF	TGTGCCAGCAGCTCTTCGACAGGGGCCAGCTATGGCTACACCTTC
TRBV5-1	TRBJ2-3	TRBD2	once	CASSLGPSGEITDTQYF	TGCGCCAGCAGCTTGGGGCCTAGCGGGGAAATCACAGATACGCAGTATTTT
TRBV5-1	TRBJ2-5	TRBD1	.	CASSLGTGETQYF	TGCGCCAGCAGCCTCGGGACAGGCGAGACCCAGTACTTC
TRBV15	TRBJ1-2	TRBD1	.	CATSRATGWYGYTF	TGTGCCACCAGCAGAGCGACAGGGTGGTATGGCTACACCTTC
TRBV9	TRBJ1-1	.	.	CASSVEGSGTEAFF	TGTGCCAGCAGCGTAGAGGGTTCGGGAACTGAAGCTTTCTTT
TRBV15	TRBJ1-4	.	once	CATTWTRTQYEKLFF	TGTGCCACCACCTGGACGCGGACTCAGTATGAAAAACTGTTTTTT
TRBV11-2	TRBJ2-3	.	.	CASSPYSSLPDTQYF	TGTGCCAGCAGCCCCTACAGTTCACTCCCAGATACGCAGTATTTT
TRBV5-6	TRBJ1-1	TRBD1	.	CASSTTGFGEAFF	TGTGCCAGCAGCACGACAGGGTTTGGTGAAGCTTTCTTT
TRBV11-3	TRBJ1-1	.	.	CASSYPQAEAFF	TGTGCCAGCAGCTACCCCCAGGCTGAAGCTTTCTTT
TRBV5-1	TRBJ1-1	.	.	CASSSPFGGNMNTEAFF	TGCGCCAGCAGCTCCCCTTTTGGAGGGAACATGAACACTGAAGCTTTCTTT
TRBV2	TRBJ2-3	.	.	CASSGLDRIIDTQYF	TGTGCCAGCAGCGGATTAGACAGGATTATAGATACGCAGTATTTT
TRBV10-3	TRBJ1-2	.	.	CAISPRTDAYGYTF	TGTGCCATCAGCCCCAGGACGGACGCCTATGGCTACACCTTC
TRBV15	TRBJ2-3	.	.	CATSRSGPATDTQYF	TGTGCCACCAGCAGGAGTGGGCCGGCTACGGATACGCAGTATTTT
TRBV5-7	TRBJ1-5	.	.	CASSVRNSNQPQHF	TGTGCCAGCAGCGTCAGAAATAGCAATCAGCCCCAGCATTTT
TRBV9	TRBJ2-5	.	.	CASSAGQDGQETQYF	TGTGCCAGCAGCGCGGGCCAGGACGGCCAAGAGACCCAGTACTTC
TRBV5-1	TRBJ2-7	.	.	CASSLVEGGRYEQYF	TGCGCCAGCAGCCTGGTGGAGGGGGGTAGGTACGAGCAGTACTTC